This T cell receptor (beta chain) originates from a study of T cells in tuberculosis. Study overall: IGRA-negative adolescents, IGRA-positive adolescents with latent tuberculosis and adults with active tuberculosis formed this South African cohort.

Unmatched junction bases numbered 6, after V lost 6 bases and J lost 0 bases. The germline gives CDR1 SQVTM, CDR2 ANQGSEA. CDR3 length equals 14 residues. This table comes from immunoSEQ multiplex PCR, and its TCRdb copy is limited to in-frame clones, with some not included. The sample contains under 35,000 clones, around 94% of which appear only once. The sequencing input was PBMCs. The V and J genes are TRBV29-1 and TRBJ2-7; 9 nucleotides align to TRBD1. The receptor's source is a donor aged 10-30 years with latent tuberculosis or without tuberculosis infection. CDR3 DNA sequence: TGCAGCGTCGCCGGGACAGGGATCTCCTACGAGCAGTACTTC. Translation: CSVAGTGISYEQYF.